The next 3 T cell receptor beta chains were all read from a single sample in a study of CD8 T cells in Susac syndrome. When the RNA was reverse transcribed, random hexamers were used with an input of roughly 0.45 to 1 ug. TCRdb analysed the immunoSEQ multiplex PCR reads with MiXCR anew, one entry per CDR3 protein. The table lists roughly 150,000 distinct CDR3 sequences, around 95% of them singletons, with about 0.18% in the top ten. The sample comprised CD8+ T cells from PBMCs. The origin of the receptors is a human donor with Susac syndrome.

The V and J genes are TRBV7-3 and TRBJ2-5; 13 bases match TRBD2. V was pared by 7 bases and J by 5 bases, with 7 bases of the junction left unmatched. The CDR3 contains 15 residues. CDR1 and CDR2 (germline): SGHTA, FQGTGA. The CDR3 loop reads CASKLTSGGIETQYF. The CDR3 bases are TGTGCCAGCAAACTGACTAGCGGGGGGATCGAGACCCAGTACTTC.

The V and J genes are TRBV2 and TRBJ2-3; a possible D gene is TRBD2 (5 bases). V was pared by 8 bases and J by 0 bases, with 15 bases between. The germline V gene has CDR1 SNHLY and CDR2 FYNNEI. The CDR3 covers 15 residues. CDR3 nucleotides: TGTGCCAGCGGTAGACGGGGAGAGAGCACAGATACGCAGTATTTT. Its protein product is CASGRRGESTDTQYF. The full variable domain, in which reference TRBV2 and TRBJ2-3 provide the parts outside the CDR3, is EPEVTQTPSHQVTQMGQEVILRCVPISNHLYFYWYRQILGQKVEFLVSFYNNEISEKSEIFDDQFSVERPDGSNFTLKIRSTKLEDSAMYFCASGRRGESTDTQYFGPGTRLTVL.

This clonotype was picked up one time. The chain couples TRBV4-1 to TRBJ2-7; D tentatively reads TRBD1 or TRBD2 (5 bases each). This CDR3 contains 15 residues. Trimming pared 0 bases from V and 2 bases from J, leaving 11 bases between. CDR1 and CDR2 from the germline V gene are MGHRA and YSYEKL. The CDR3 is CASSQEYGAPYEQYF. CDR3 nucleotides: TGCGCCAGCAGCCAAGAATACGGGGCCCCCTACGAGCAGTACTTC.